This T cell receptor beta chain was recovered during a study of human T cells and chemical hapten exposure. This CDR3 comprises 15 residues. V gave up 6 bases and J gave up 2 bases, with 15 bases separating them. The germline gives CDR1 PRHDT, CDR2 FYEKMQ (reference sequence). MiXCR, applied by TCRdb to the RACE reads, yields one record per CDR3 protein. The table lists fewer than 100,000 distinct CDR3 sequences, approximately 12% of them singletons. The time point was: patch test 1, 2 weeks after DPC sensitization. Treatment meaning: therapeutic diphenylcyclopropenone sensitization with weekly scalp DPC.

The clonotype comes from an older woman with alopecia areata. Some clones in this sample may be carry-over from other donors' samples. V gene TRBV13 combines with J gene TRBJ2-3, with D perhaps given as TRBD1 or TRBD2 (5 bases each). The sequenced sample was whole blood, obtained in connection with sensitization to the hapten diphenylcyclopropenone (DPC). CDR3 bases: TGTGCCAGCAGTTCCTGGGGGTCTTTCACAGATACGCAGTATTTT. This codes for CASSSWGSFTDTQYF.